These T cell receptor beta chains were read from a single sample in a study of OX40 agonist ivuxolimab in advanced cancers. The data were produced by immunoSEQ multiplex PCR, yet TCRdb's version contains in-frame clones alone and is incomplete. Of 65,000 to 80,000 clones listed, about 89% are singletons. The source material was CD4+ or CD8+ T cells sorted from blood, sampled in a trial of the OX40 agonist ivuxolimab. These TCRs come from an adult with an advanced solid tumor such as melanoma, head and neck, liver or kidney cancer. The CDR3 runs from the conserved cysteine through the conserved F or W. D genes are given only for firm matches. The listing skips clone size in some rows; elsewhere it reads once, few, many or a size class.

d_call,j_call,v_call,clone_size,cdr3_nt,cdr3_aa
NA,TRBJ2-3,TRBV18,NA,TGTGCCAGCTCCCCGGTGGACCCCTCCCCAGATACGCAGTATTTT,CASSPVDPSPDTQYF
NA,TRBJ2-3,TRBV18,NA,TGTGCCAGCTCACCGAGGTTCACAGATACGCAGTATTTT,CASSPRFTDTQYF
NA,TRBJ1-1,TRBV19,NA,TGTGCCAGTAGTCAGCCACTAAGTCACACTGAAGCTTTCTTT,CASSQPLSHTEAFF
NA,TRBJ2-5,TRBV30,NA,TGTGCCTGGAAGTGGGGTAGCGGTGCTGAAGAGACCCAGTACTTC,CAWKWGSGAEETQYF
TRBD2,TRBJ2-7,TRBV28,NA,TGTGCCAGCAGTTTCGGGGCTAGCGGTTTCTACGAGCAGTACTTC,CASSFGASGFYEQYF
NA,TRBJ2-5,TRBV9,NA,TGTGCCAGCAGCCCCGGCGTTGGGGGCGGAGAGACCCAGTACTTC,CASSPGVGGGETQYF
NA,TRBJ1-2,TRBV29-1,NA,TGCAGCGTGCTAATTAGGAGGGCCGGGGGGAGCGGCTACACCTTC,CSVLIRRAGGSGYTF
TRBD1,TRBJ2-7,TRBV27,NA,TGTGCCAGCAGTCCCGGGGGACAGGGTATCAAGTACGAGCAGTACTTC,CASSPGGQGIKYEQYF
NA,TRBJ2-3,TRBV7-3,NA,TGTGCCAGCAGCTTAAGGCAGAGCACAGATACGCAGTATTTT,CASSLRQSTDTQYF
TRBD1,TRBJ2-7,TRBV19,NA,TGTGCCAGTAGTATTGTGACAGGGGACGAGCAGTACTTC,CASSIVTGDEQYF
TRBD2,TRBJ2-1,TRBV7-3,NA,TGTGCCAGCAGCTTAGGGACTAGCGGGAGCAATGAGCAGTTCTTC,CASSLGTSGSNEQFF
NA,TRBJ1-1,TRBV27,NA,TGTGCCAGCAGTTACCGGGCCCATACTGAAGCTTTCTTT,CASSYRAHTEAFF
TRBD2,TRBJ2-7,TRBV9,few,TGTGCCAGCAGCGCCGGAGCGGGAGGGCCTTCCTACGAGCAGTACTTC,CASSAGAGGPSYEQYF
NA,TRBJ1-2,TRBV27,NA,TGTGCCAGCAGTTTGGACAGTTACTATGGCTACACCTTC,CASSLDSYYGYTF
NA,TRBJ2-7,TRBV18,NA,TGTGCCAGCTCACCACGGCGGGGAGCCCTCTACGAGCAGTACTTC,CASSPRRGALYEQYF
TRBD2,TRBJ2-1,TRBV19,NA,TGTGCCAGTAGTATAAGACTAGCCTCCTACAATGAGCAGTTCTTC,CASSIRLASYNEQFF
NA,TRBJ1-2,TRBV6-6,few,TGTGCCAGCAGCCTACCACAGGTTACCTATGGCTACACCTTC,CASSLPQVTYGYTF
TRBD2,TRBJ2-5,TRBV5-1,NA,TGCGCCAGCAGCTTGTCTAGCGGGAGGTTTGAGACCCAGTACTTC,CASSLSSGRFETQYF
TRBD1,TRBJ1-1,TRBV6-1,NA,TGTGCCAGCAGTCACGCGGGACAGGGGAGGACTGAAGCTTTCTTT,CASSHAGQGRTEAFF
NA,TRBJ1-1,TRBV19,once,TGTGCCAGTAGTCTCCCGGGACTTCCGAACACTGAAGCTTTCTTT,CASSLPGLPNTEAFF
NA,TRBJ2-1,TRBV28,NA,TGTGCCAGCAGTTTCTTCTCCTACAATGAGCAGTTCTTC,CASSFFSYNEQFF
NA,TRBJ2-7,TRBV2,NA,TGTGCCAGCAGCGGGAGTTACTCCGACGAGCAGTACTTC,CASSGSYSDEQYF
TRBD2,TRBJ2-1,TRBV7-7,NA,TGTGCTAGCAGCTTAGCGGGCGGGAGGGCTTTACCCTACAATGAGCAGTTCTTC,CASSLAGGRALPYNEQFF
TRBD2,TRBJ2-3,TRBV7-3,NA,TGTGCCAGCAGCTCGGGACTAGCGGTTCCAGATACGCAGTATTTT,CASSSGLAVPDTQYF
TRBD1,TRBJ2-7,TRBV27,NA,TGTGCCAGCAGTCAGGGGGCTTCACCCTACGAGCAGTACTTC,CASSQGASPYEQYF
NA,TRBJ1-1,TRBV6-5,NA,TGTGCCAGCAGTTTTAACGCTGAAGCTTTCTTT,CASSFNAEAFF
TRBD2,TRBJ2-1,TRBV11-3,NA,TGTGCCAGCAGCCTACTAACTCTAGCGGGAGGAGAGCTCAATGAGCAGTTCTTC,CASSLLTLAGGELNEQFF
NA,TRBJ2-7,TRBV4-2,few,TGTGCCAGCAGCCAAGACAGCGAGCAGTACTTC,CASSQDSEQYF
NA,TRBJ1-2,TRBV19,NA,TGTGCCAGTAGTATAGGGCCCTATGGCTACACCTTC,CASSIGPYGYTF
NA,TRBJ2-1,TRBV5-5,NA,TGTGCCAGCAGCCTCTTTGCGCTTCAGTTCTTC,CASSLFALQFF
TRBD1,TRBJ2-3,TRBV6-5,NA,TGTGCCAGCAGTCGTCCTGGGACAGGCACAGATACGCAGTATTTT,CASSRPGTGTDTQYF
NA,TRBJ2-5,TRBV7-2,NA,TGTGCCAGCAGCTTAGGCGGATCTTCAGGAGAGACCCAGTACTTC,CASSLGGSSGETQYF